This is a list of T cell receptor beta chains from one sample in a study of CD8+ T cells in alopecia areata. The assay was immunoSEQ multiplex PCR, and TCRdb's table has in-frame clones only and misses some. Here the sample spans approximately 200,000 clones, roughly three fifths being singletons. The source was CD4+ T cells sorted from blood, collected at week 4, from a patient treated with tofacitinib. These receptors came from a human donor with alopecia areata. The conserved cysteine and the conserved F or W are not part of the CDR3 here. A clone size is listed for some rows: how often the clone was seen (once, few, many), or a class if it is expanded.

>TRBJ1-2|NA|TRBV30
ACLTSGRTYGYT
>TRBJ2-7|few|TRBV7-9
ASSLSGSSYEQY
>TRBJ2-5|once|TRBV9
ASSKGPTQY
>TRBJ2-3|NA|TRBV11-2
ASSFGDTQY
>TRBJ2-7|NA|TRBV29-1
SVEGLRGLGDEQY
>TRBJ1-2|NA|TRBV2
AILRQDYGYT
>TRBJ1-1|NA|TRBV29-1
SVTGTDSSF
>TRBJ1-2|NA|TRBV5-1
ASSRDSTQGYT
>TRBJ1-5|NA|TRBV4-1
ASSQDSLTGVSQPQH
>TRBJ1-1|NA|TRBV25-1
ASSVDAGHEDTEAF